This T cell receptor (beta chain) derives from a study of regulatory T cells in long-lasting Graves disease. This clonotype was detected only a few times. The CDR3 runs 16 residues. V was pared by 1 base and J by 8 bases, with 5 bases of the junction left unmatched. The V gene's germline CDR1 is LNHNV and CDR2 YYDKDF (reference sequence). Time point specified: newly diagnosed GD, antithyroid drugs for less than 3 months. RNA isolated from PBMCs was used to make the TCR library. Library construction for TCR beta used iRepertoire HTBI primers and Arm-PCR of CDR3 regions. TCRdb ran MiXCR on the multiplex PCR reads and lists one entry per CDR3 protein. The sample carries hundreds of thousands of distinct CDR3 sequences, roughly a sixth recorded once. The same data also contributed to another study, on T cells in Graves' hyperthyroidism and ophthalmopathy.

V and J are TRBV15 and TRBJ2-1; TRBD2 matches 13 bases. The sequencing used peripheral blood mononuclear cells (PBMCs), collected at new diagnosis, from a patient treated with antithyroid drugs. The receptor was isolated from a man younger than 30 with Graves disease. The CDR3 DNA is TGTGCCACCAGCAGAGGGGGGACTAGCGGGAAAGATGAGCAGTTCTTC. This codes for CATSRGGTSGKDEQFF.